This TCR beta chain is from a study of shared clonotypes between healthy human individuals. Study observations and caveats: Among donors, sharing of clonotypes was expected to be affected by sequencing depth.

On this clone: The antigen remains undetermined.

V was clipped by 1 base and J by 6 bases; unmatched bases: 9. The CDR3 spans 16 residues. The germline CDR1 and CDR2 sequences are SGHTA and FQGNSA. Unsorted PBMC contributed 250 to 350 ng DNA, roughly 30,000 T cell genomes, to each replicate PCR. On ten immunoSEQ deep assay plates, unsorted PBMC DNA was sequenced. TCRdb keeps only in-frame clones here, not all; method: immunoSEQ multiplex PCR. Of 450,000 to 500,000 clones in the sample, 81% are singletons; the top ten hold roughly an eighth. Sequenced sample: PBMCs. The chain uses TRBV7-2 and TRBJ2-7; 10 bases line up with TRBD2. This clonotype originated in a woman aged 40 to 55 in good health. Some clones in this sample may be carry-over from other donors' samples. The CDR3 reads CASSLEGASGSGEQYF. CDR3 coding DNA: TGTGCCAGCAGCTTAGAGGGGGCTAGCGGGAGTGGCGAGCAGTACTTC.